These 6 T cell receptor beta chains came from one sample sequenced in a study of blood T cell repertoires in COVID-19. Data came from immunoSEQ multiplex PCR; TCRdb stores just in-frame clones and leaves some out. This sample yields about 250,000 clones, of which 70% to 90% are seen a single time; roughly 1.7% belongs to the top ten. The sample taken for sequencing was PBMCs or T cells enriched from blood (not recorded which). All receptors come from a man aged 35-49 years who had recovered from COVID-19.

The J gene is TRBJ1-2, the V gene TRBV28, with 7 bases fitting TRBD1. CDR3 length equals 15 residues. Losses at the gene ends were 7 bases for V and 5 bases for J; bases not matched to a gene: 13. CDR1 MDHEN and CDR2 SYDVKM come from the germline V gene. The CDR3 is CASNQMRGRDYGYTF. Written as DNA, the CDR3 is TGTGCCAGCAATCAAATGAGGGGGCGCGATTATGGCTACACCTTC.

J is TRBJ1-2 and V is TRBV19; the D gene is possibly TRBD1 (5 bases). CDR3 length: 14 amino acids. Germline V gene sequence: CDR1 LNHDA, CDR2 SQIVND (reference sequence). Trimming left V 4 bases short and J 1 base short, with 10 bases between. The CDR3 nucleotides read TGTGCCAGTAGTACGGAGGGGTTTAACTATGGCTACACCTTC. Translation gives CASSTEGFNYGYTF.

This chain joins TRBV9 and TRBJ1-6; 7 positions match TRBD1. The trim removed 4 bases at V and 10 bases at J, leaving 8 bases unmatched. Per germline, CDR1 SGDLS and CDR2 YYNGEE. This CDR3 comprises 14 residues. CDR3 region: CASSQTTGVSPLHF. For the CDR3, the DNA is TGTGCCAGCAGCCAGACTACAGGGGTATCACCCCTCCACTTT.

This clone was observed a handful of times. The chain couples TRBV27 to TRBJ2-1; 10 bases map to TRBD2. CDR3 length: 18 residues. J gave up 0 bases and V 1 base, and 6 bases lay outside the gene matches. From germline, CDR1 is MNHEY and CDR2 SMNVEV (reference sequence). The CDR3 DNA sequence: TGTGCCAGCAGTTTATGGGGACTAGCGAAGAGCTCCTACAATGAGCAGTTCTTC. The encoded protein is CASSLWGLAKSSYNEQFF.

V usage is TRBV6-4 and J usage is TRBJ1-2; no reliable D call. CDR3 length: 15 amino acids. Germline V gene data show CDR1 as MRHNA and CDR2 as SNTAGT. V gave up 4 bases and J gave up 0 bases, with 12 bases separating them. The CDR3 protein is CASSVNPYANYGYTF. CDR3 coding DNA: TGTGCCAGCAGTGTCAACCCCTACGCTAACTATGGCTACACCTTC.

V is TRBV25-1 and J is TRBJ2-5, with D possibly being TRBD2 (6 bases). The CDR3 spans 16 residues. Trimming left V 3 bases short and J 0 bases short, with 14 bases between. Germline assignment: CDR1 MGHDK and CDR2 SYGVNS. The CDR3 here is CASSDLSAGYQETQYF. The CDR3 bases are TGTGCCAGCAGTGACCTGTCGGCGGGATACCAAGAGACCCAGTACTTC.